This T cell receptor beta chain was recovered during a study of T cell responses to AZD1222 COVID-19 vaccine. Whole-study findings and limits: Baseline antibody screening turned up just a handful of seropositive AZD1222 recipients. Reportedly, nearly half of unique spike TCRs recognized epitopes outside B.1.351/B.1.1.7 mutations. There were vaccine-associated CD4 TCRs across spike, dominant at 160-218 and 743-854.

Note on this clone: The antigen remains unidentified.

The method was immunoSEQ multiplex PCR; TCRdb's version includes in-frame clones alone and lacks a portion of them. In the table there are about 130,000 clones, over 90% of which are singletons. This CDR3 spans 15 amino acids. Looked up from germline, CDR1 is SGHTA and CDR2 is FQGTGA. V lost 0 bases, J lost 2 bases, and 11 bases lay in between. The TCR was taken from an adult in good health. Here the sequenced sample was peripheral blood, taken on day 0 of AZD1222 vaccination. V and J are TRBV7-3 and TRBJ2-7, with D possibly matching TRBD2 (6 bases). The chain's CDR3 is CASSLTGTSPYEQYF. DNA of the CDR3: TGTGCCAGCAGCTTAACCGGGACTTCCCCCTACGAGCAGTACTTC.